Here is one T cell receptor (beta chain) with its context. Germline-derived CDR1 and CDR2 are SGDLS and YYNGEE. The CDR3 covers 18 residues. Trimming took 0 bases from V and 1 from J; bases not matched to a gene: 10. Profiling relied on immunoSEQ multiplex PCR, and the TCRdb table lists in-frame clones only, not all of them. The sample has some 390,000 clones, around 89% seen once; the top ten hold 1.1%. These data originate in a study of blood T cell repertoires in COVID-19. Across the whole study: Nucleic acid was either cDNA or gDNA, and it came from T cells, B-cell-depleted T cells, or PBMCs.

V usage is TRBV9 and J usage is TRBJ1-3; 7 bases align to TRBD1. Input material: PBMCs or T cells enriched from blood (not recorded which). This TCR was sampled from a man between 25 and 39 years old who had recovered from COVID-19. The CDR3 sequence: CASSVGQGGPVSGNTIYF. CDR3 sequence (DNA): TGTGCCAGCAGCGTAGGACAGGGAGGACCGGTGTCTGGAAACACCATATATTTT.